A selection of T cell receptor beta chains follows, all from one sample in a study of T cells in Graves' hyperthyroidism and ophthalmopathy. MiXCR, applied by TCRdb to the multiplex PCR reads, yields one record per CDR3 protein. Here the sample spans fewer than 700,000 distinct CDR3 sequences, roughly 18% being singletons. The sample was blood. The receptor set was obtained from a woman in her late teens or twenties with Graves' ophthalmopathy. The CDR3 runs from the conserved cysteine through the conserved F or W. D genes are given only for firm matches. Size values are once, few and many counts, or a class for expanded clones, and some rows have none.

>many|TRBV12-3/TRBV12-4|TRBJ2-3|.
CASNRQGTLTDTQYF
TGTGCCAGCAATAGGCAGGGGACCCTCACAGATACGCAGTATTTT
>many|TRBV30|TRBJ2-7|.
CAWSVGSGYEQYF
TGTGCCTGGAGTGTCGGCTCGGGTTACGAGCAGTACTTC
>many|TRBV28|TRBJ1-1|.
CASSLEQFTEAFF
TGTGCCAGCAGTTTAGAACAATTCACTGAAGCTTTCTTT
>many|TRBV5-1|TRBJ1-2|.
CASSTLTDPRGYTF
TGCGCCAGCAGCACCTTGACAGACCCCAGGGGCTACACCTTC
>many|TRBV6-6|TRBJ1-6|.
CASSYGPGRGSPLHF
TGTGCCAGCAGTTACGGGCCAGGTCGGGGCTCACCCCTCCACTTT
>many|TRBV11-1|TRBJ2-2|TRBD1
CASSHWTGDTGELFF
TGTGCCAGCAGCCACTGGACAGGGGACACCGGGGAGCTGTTTTTT
>.|TRBV2|TRBJ1-4|TRBD1
CASSEDAGGNEKLFF
TGTGCCAGCAGTGAAGATGCAGGGGGCAATGAAAAACTGTTTTTT
>few|TRBV4-1|TRBJ1-2|.
CASSQEALKVKGDYGYTF
TGCGCCAGCAGCCAAGAAGCCCTTAAAGTCAAGGGAGACTATGGCTACACCTTC
>few|TRBV29-1|TRBJ2-5|.
CSVVGLQETQYF
TGCAGCGTTGTGGGCTTACAAGAGACCCAGTACTTC
>many|TRBV2|TRBJ1-1|.
CASSDDRQAPDMNTEAFF
TGTGCCAGCAGTGACGACCGGCAGGCCCCAGACATGAACACTGAAGCTTTCTTT
>.|TRBV5-1|TRBJ2-5|TRBD1
CASSYNYRGNQETQYF
TGCGCCAGCAGCTACAACTACAGGGGAAATCAAGAGACCCAGTACTTC
>.|TRBV10-3|TRBJ1-1|.
CAINGGFDTEAFF
TGTGCCATCAACGGGGGATTCGACACTGAAGCTTTCTTT
>many|TRBV27|TRBJ1-6|.
CASSLSWGERDSPLHF
TGTGCCAGCAGTTTATCTTGGGGCGAAAGGGATTCACCCCTCCACTTT
>.|TRBV10-3|TRBJ2-3|TRBD2
CAISVAGESDTQYF
TGTGCCATCAGTGTAGCGGGAGAATCGGATACGCAGTATTTT
>many|TRBV12-5|TRBJ2-1|.
CASGLLGIEQFF
TGTGCTAGTGGTTTGTTGGGGATTGAGCAGTTCTTC
>.|TRBV28|TRBJ1-3|TRBD1
CATEGQGYLASGNTIYF
TGTGCCACGGAGGGACAGGGTTATTTAGCTTCTGGAAACACCATATATTTT
>few|TRBV12-5|TRBJ2-1|.
CASGLALGGYNEQFF
TGTGCTAGTGGTTTGGCCCTGGGGGGATACAATGAGCAGTTCTTC
>many|TRBV3-1|TRBJ1-1|.
CASSQDKGRLDTEAFF
TGTGCCAGCAGCCAAGATAAGGGGCGGCTGGACACTGAAGCTTTCTTT
>many|TRBV11-1|TRBJ2-7|.
CASSLKGWGEQYF
TGTGCCAGCAGCTTAAAAGGGTGGGGCGAGCAGTACTTC
>many|TRBV27|TRBJ1-1|.
CASRSPGHGEAFF
TGTGCCAGCAGATCACCGGGACACGGTGAAGCTTTCTTT
>.|TRBV29-1|TRBJ1-3|.
CSSEGVGNTIYF
TGCAGCTCCGAAGGTGTTGGAAACACCATATATTTT
>many|TRBV27|TRBJ2-1|TRBD2
CASSDGTSGYNEQFF
TGTGCCAGCAGTGACGGGACTAGCGGTTACAATGAGCAGTTCTTC
>many|TRBV2|TRBJ2-1|TRBD2
CASNSGRMGNEQFF
TGTGCCAGCAATAGCGGGAGAATGGGCAATGAGCAGTTCTTC
>.|TRBV4-2|TRBJ1-1|TRBD1
CASSQPPGQGNTEAFF
TGTGCCAGCAGCCAACCACCGGGACAGGGAAACACTGAAGCTTTCTTT
>.|TRBV6-5|TRBJ1-1|.
CASSYSGDFSTESFF
TGTGCCAGCAGTTACTCCGGGGATTTCAGCACTGAATCTTTCTTT
>few|TRBV28|TRBJ2-1|.
CASNLASTKNEQFF
TGTGCCAGCAATCTAGCGTCGACGAAAAATGAGCAGTTCTTC
>many|TRBV3-1|TRBJ1-3|.
CASSRSSGSSGNTIYF
TGTGCCAGCAGCCGCTCTTCGGGCAGCTCTGGAAACACCATATATTTT
>few|TRBV7-7|TRBJ1-5|.
CASSLDADHPQHF
TGTGCTAGCAGCTTAGATGCCGACCACCCCCAGCATTTT
>few|TRBV5-6|TRBJ1-1|.
CASSLRVQGAEAFF
TGTGCCAGCAGCTTAAGAGTACAGGGAGCTGAAGCTTTCTTT
>.|TRBV6-2/TRBV6-3|TRBJ2-1|TRBD2
CASRRASGAVNEQFF
TGTGCCAGCCGACGGGCTAGCGGGGCTGTCAATGAGCAGTTCTTC
>few|TRBV4-2|TRBJ2-7|.
CASSQEGTSYSYEQYF
TGTGCCAGCAGCCAAGAAGGGACCTCTTACTCCTACGAGCAGTACTTC
>.|TRBV9|TRBJ2-3|TRBD2
CASSVGTSGDTQYF
TGTGCCAGCAGCGTAGGGACTAGCGGAGATACGCAGTATTTT
>many|TRBV11-2|TRBJ1-1|.
CASSSSQETGSAEAFF
TGTGCCAGCAGCTCCTCCCAGGAAACAGGGTCGGCTGAAGCTTTCTTT
>few|TRBV7-9|TRBJ2-7|TRBD1
CASSSTTGGSEQYF
TGTGCCAGCAGCTCAACGACAGGGGGTAGCGAGCAGTACTTC
>many|TRBV28|TRBJ1-5|.
CASSLMDSSNQPQHF
TGTGCCAGCAGTTTAATGGACAGTAGCAATCAGCCCCAGCATTTT
>few|TRBV5-6|TRBJ1-3|.
CASSIVDSGNTIYF
TGTGCCAGCAGCATCGTCGACTCTGGAAACACCATATATTTT
>few|TRBV7-9|TRBJ1-1|.
CASSPRTAMGTEAFF
TGTGCCAGCAGCCCCCGGACAGCCATGGGCACTGAAGCTTTCTTT
>many|TRBV28|TRBJ2-5|.
CASSPSLYYQETQYF
TGTGCCAGCAGTCCGTCCTTGTACTACCAAGAGACCCAGTACTTC
>.|TRBV5-1|TRBJ2-3|TRBD2
CASSFRTSGGSTDTQYF
TGCGCCAGCAGCTTCAGGACTAGCGGGGGGTCCACAGATACGCAGTATTTT
>many|TRBV24-1|TRBJ2-5|TRBD1
CATSDPDRWGETQYF
TGTGCCACCAGTGACCCGGACAGGTGGGGGGAGACCCAGTACTTC
>many|TRBV4-3|TRBJ2-3|.
CASSQGGERADTQYF
TGCGCCAGCAGCCAAGGGGGGGAGAGGGCAGATACGCAGTATTTT
>many|TRBV6-2/TRBV6-3|TRBJ2-3|TRBD2
CASSYSYTSVEDTQYF
TGTGCCAGCAGTTACTCGTATACTAGCGTTGAGGATACGCAGTATTTT
>many|TRBV2|TRBJ1-1|.
CASSEALNTEAFF
TGTGCCAGCAGTGAGGCACTGAACACTGAAGCTTTCTTT
>many|TRBV20-1|TRBJ1-1|TRBD1
CSARDPETGYTEAFF
TGCAGTGCTAGAGATCCAGAGACAGGGTATACTGAAGCTTTCTTT
>many|TRBV28|TRBJ2-3|.
CASSLPRQPTDTQYF
TGTGCCAGCAGTTTACCGAGGCAGCCCACAGATACGCAGTATTTT
>.|TRBV7-9|TRBJ2-1|TRBD1
CASMRTGGRTYNEQFF
TGTGCCAGCATGCGGACAGGGGGGAGGACCTACAATGAGCAGTTCTTC
>many|TRBV28|TRBJ2-5|.
CASRGAGQETQYF
TGTGCCAGCAGGGGCGCGGGACAAGAGACCCAGTACTTC
>many|TRBV7-2|TRBJ2-1|.
CASSPGTINEQFF
TGTGCCAGCAGCCCGGGGACGATCAATGAGCAGTTCTTC